This T cell receptor (beta chain) was captured by sequencing in a study of CD8 T cells in ankylosing spondylitis. Findings of the study overall: The authors reported significant enrichment of disease-linked clones in matched ankylosing spondylitis synovial fluid. Past studies reported some motif variants in reactive arthritis synovial fluid and blood. What seemed typical of ankylosing spondylitis blood was a TCR beta motif built from several highly homologous variants.

By quantitative 5'-RACE with molecular barcodes, the TCR beta libraries were made. MiXCR, applied by TCRdb to the 5' RACE reads, yields one record per CDR3 protein. Seen here are some 130,000 distinct CDR3 sequences, roughly an eighth observed once, and the top ten hold 2.5% to 3%. In the case of this clonotype: Antigen unknown.

Sequencing was performed on blood, either unsorted or a sorted T cell fraction (not recorded which). The TCR was taken from a female donor with ankylosing spondylitis or in good health (not recorded which).

The CDR3 bases are TGCAGTGCGGAGGGACTAGCGGGAGGGCCTCCAGAGACCCAGTACTTC. Its protein is CSAEGLAGGPPETQYF. The chain employs TRBV20-1 and TRBJ2-5; 16 bases match TRBD2. The germline CDR1 and CDR2 sequences are DFQATT and SNEGSKA (reference sequence). The CDR3 consists of 16 residues. V shed 6 bases and J 4 bases; nucleotides not matched to a gene: 8.